These 8 T cell receptor beta chains were all obtained from the same sample, sequenced in a study of shared clonotypes between healthy human individuals. Sequencing used immunoSEQ multiplex PCR; TCRdb keeps in-frame clones, though not all of them. The sample has 950,000 to 1,100,000 clones; 75% to 80% are singletons. Sequenced sample: memory CD4+ T cells from PBMCs. This sample's subset: CD45RA-negative fraction. These receptors came from a man between 18 and 35 years old in good health. Some clones in this sample may be carry-over from other donors' samples.

Turning to this clone: Other nucleotide sequences in the sample specify the same CDR3. V gene TRBV5-1 combines with J gene TRBJ2-1, with 7 bases lining up with TRBD2. V lost 2 bases and J lost 5; bases outside the gene matches: 4. Per the germline V gene, CDR1 is SGHRS and CDR2 is YFSETQ. The length of the CDR3 is 14 residues. The CDR3 is CASSLASGNNEQFF. CDR3 bases: TGCGCCAGCAGCTTAGCTAGCGGTAACAATGAGCAGTTCTTC.

This chain joins TRBV9 and TRBJ1-1, with a weak D call TRBD1 (5 bases). This CDR3 is 15 amino acids long. V was cut by 4 bases and J by 3 bases, with 16 bases left in between. Germline V lookup: CDR1 SGDLS, CDR2 YYNGEE. CDR3 loop: CASSLTSGGDTEAFF. The DNA for the CDR3 is TGTGCCAGCAGCCTTACGTCCGGGGGAGACACTGAAGCTTTCTTT.

To note about this clone: Additional DNA sequences in this sample encode the identical CDR3. V is TRBV9 and J is TRBJ2-3; possible D gene TRBD1, 5 bases. CDR3 length: 14 residues. The V gene lost 0 bases and the J gene lost 1 base, with 6 bases spanning the gap. Germline V gene lookup returns CDR1 SGDLS and CDR2 YYNGEE. The CDR3 spells CASSVVGGTDTQYF. CDR3 nucleotides: TGTGCCAGCAGCGTAGTAGGGGGCACAGATACGCAGTATTTT.

This chain joins TRBV6-5 and TRBJ2-2; weak D call: TRBD1 (5 bases). Looked up from germline, CDR1 is MNHEY and CDR2 is SVGAGI. The CDR3 runs to 14 residues. Trimming pared 6 bases from V and 3 bases from J, leaving 11 bases between. Written as DNA, the CDR3 is TGTGCCAGCAGAGACGACAGATACACCGGGGAGCTGTTTTTT. Its translation: CASRDDRYTGELFF.

This chain connects TRBV7-6 to TRBJ2-7; D ambiguous. Germline V gene data show CDR1 as SGHVS and CDR2 as FNYEAQ. Trimming removed 6 bases at V and 3 bases at J, with 15 bases between. The CDR3 contains 14 residues. CDR3 DNA sequence: TGTGCCAGCAGGGGCCGGGTATGGATCTACGAGCAGTACTTC. Protein: CASRGRVWIYEQYF.

As DNA, the CDR3 is TGTGCCAGCAGTTTCAATATCCGAGGGGAGACCCAGTACTTC. Its translation is CASSFNIRGETQYF. The rearrangement links TRBV27 to TRBJ2-5; maybe TRBD2 (5 bases). Germline CDR1 reads MNHEY; CDR2 reads SMNVEV (reference sequence). The CDR3 has 14 amino acids. With 3 bases removed from V and 5 bases from J, the gap between germline ends came to 13 bases.

This chain links TRBV7-5 with TRBJ2-3. TRBV7-5 is shown as a pseudogene. The CDR3 sequence is 13 residues long. For the CDR3, the DNA is TGTGTCAGAAGCTTCCTCCCCGACGGTACGCAGTATTTT. As protein: CVRSFLPDGTQYF.

V gene TRBV6-1 combines with J gene TRBJ2-7; the D call may be TRBD1 or TRBD2 (5 bases each). This CDR3 is 15 amino acids long. The V gene's germline CDR1 is MNHNS and CDR2 SASEGT. V shed 6 bases and J shed 2 bases, with 17 bases lying between them. The CDR3 DNA sequence: TGTGCCAGCAGCGCGCTTTTTGGGGGAGCCTACGAGCAGTACTTC. Amino acids: CASSALFGGAYEQYF.